The rows below give T cell receptor beta chains drawn from one sample of a study of blood T cell repertoires in COVID-19. Repertoires were generated with immunoSEQ multiplex PCR, while TCRdb's copy carries only in-frame clones and drops some. The sample lists about 12,000 clones, roughly 80% occurring once. Sequencing was done on a sample of peripheral blood. These receptors were collected from an elderly man with acute or convalescent COVID-19. The CDR3 runs from the conserved cysteine through the conserved F or W. D genes are given only for firm matches. Rows may omit the clone size; those that give it use once, few, many or a size class.

j_gene	abundance	d_gene	v_gene	CDR3nt	CDR3aa
TRBJ2-1	-	TRBD1	TRBV18	TGTGCCAGCGGGGGACAGTTCGACGGCTCCTACAATGAGCAGTTCTTC	CASGGQFDGSYNEQFF
TRBJ2-1	-	-	TRBV12-3/TRBV12-4	TGTGCCAGCAGTTCCCCCGAGTCACGAGAGCAGTTCTTC	CASSSPESREQFF
TRBJ1-5	-	-	TRBV19	TGTGCCAGTAGTATTCGACCGTGGGGGCAGGGTATTAGGGGCAATCAGCCCCAGCATTTT	CASSIRPWGQGIRGNQPQHF
TRBJ2-1	-	-	TRBV4-1	TGCGCCAGCAGCCAAGATACGAGTGTCGGGCAGTTCTTC	CASSQDTSVGQFF
TRBJ1-1	-	TRBD1	TRBV5-1	TGCGCCAGCAGGTCACAGGGGATGAACACTGAAGCTTTCTTT	CASRSQGMNTEAFF
TRBJ2-6	-	TRBD2	TRBV30	TGTGCCTGGAGTGCCAGCGGGGGGGCTGGGGCCAACGTCCTGACTTTC	CAWSASGGAGANVLTF
TRBJ2-5	-	TRBD1	TRBV6-5	TGTGCCAGCAGTTACACCAGGGGGCTATGGGAGACCCAGTACTTC	CASSYTRGLWETQYF
TRBJ1-5	-	-	TRBV6-5	TGTGCCAGCAGTTACTCGTACAGGATCAATCAGCCCCAGCATTTT	CASSYSYRINQPQHF
TRBJ1-5	-	TRBD1	TRBV7-8	TGTGCCAGCAGCCCAGGGACAGGGGGGAATCAGCCCCAGCATTTT	CASSPGTGGNQPQHF
TRBJ2-1	-	TRBD2	TRBV29-1	TGCAGCGTTACGGGACTAGCGGGGGCCCAGTACAATGAGCAGTTCTTC	CSVTGLAGAQYNEQFF
TRBJ2-5	-	-	TRBV28	TGTGCCAGCAGCGACCGTACCGAGGTGAAAGAGACCCAGTACTTC	CASSDRTEVKETQYF
TRBJ1-5	-	-	TRBV6-6	TGTGCCAGCAGTGATATACTCGAGCATCAGCCCCAGCATTTT	CASSDILEHQPQHF
TRBJ2-5	-	-	TRBV7-6	TGTGCCAGCAGCTTAGGGCCGGGTTCCCGAGAGACCCAGTACTTC	CASSLGPGSRETQYF
TRBJ1-3	-	-	TRBV5-8	TGTGCCAGCAGCTTGTATAAGGGGCAGACCTCTGGAAACACCATATATTTT	CASSLYKGQTSGNTIYF
TRBJ1-1	medium-sized	-	TRBV28	TGTGCCCGCGAGGCGGGGGGGGGCATTGCTGAAGCTTTCTTT	CAREAGGGIAEAFF
TRBJ1-1	-	-	TRBV18	TGTGCCAGCTCACCGGCCAGGGCTACTGAAGCTTTCTTT	CASSPARATEAFF
TRBJ1-2	-	-	TRBV6-1	TGTGCCAGCAGTGAACAGAGCCGAGGGATGCGTGGCTACACCTTC	CASSEQSRGMRGYTF
TRBJ2-1	once	TRBD2	TRBV5-8	TGTGCCAGCAGCTCCCGGGGACTAGCGGGGGGATACAATGAGCAGTTCTTC	CASSSRGLAGGYNEQFF